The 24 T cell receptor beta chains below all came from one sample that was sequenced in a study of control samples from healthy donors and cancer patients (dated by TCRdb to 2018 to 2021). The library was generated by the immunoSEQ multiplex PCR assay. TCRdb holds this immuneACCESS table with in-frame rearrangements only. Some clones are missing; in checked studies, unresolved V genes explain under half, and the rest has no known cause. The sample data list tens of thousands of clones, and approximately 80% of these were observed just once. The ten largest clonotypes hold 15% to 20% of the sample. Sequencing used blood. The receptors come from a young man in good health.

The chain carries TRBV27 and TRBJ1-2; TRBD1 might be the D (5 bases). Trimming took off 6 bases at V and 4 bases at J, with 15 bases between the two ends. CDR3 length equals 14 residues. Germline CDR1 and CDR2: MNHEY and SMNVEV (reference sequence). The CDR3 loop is CASSPQGSGYGYTF. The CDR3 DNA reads TGTGCCAGCAGCCCCCAGGGTAGCGGCTATGGCTACACCTTC.

CDR3 protein: CASSYDRVGTEAFF. CDR3 DNA sequence: TGCGCCAGCAGCTACGACCGGGTAGGGACTGAAGCTTTCTTT. The rearrangement uses TRBV5-1 and TRBJ1-1; no reliable D call. This CDR3 contains 14 residues. Deletions cut 3 bases from V and 5 bases from J, with 14 bases between. CDR1 and CDR2 from the germline V gene are SGHRS and YFSETQ.

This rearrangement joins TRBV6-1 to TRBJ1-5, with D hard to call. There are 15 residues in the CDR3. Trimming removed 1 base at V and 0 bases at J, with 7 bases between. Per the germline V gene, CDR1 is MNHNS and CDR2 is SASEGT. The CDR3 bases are TGTGCCAGCAGTGAAGGGCCTTATAGCAATCAGCCCCAGCATTTT. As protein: CASSEGPYSNQPQHF.

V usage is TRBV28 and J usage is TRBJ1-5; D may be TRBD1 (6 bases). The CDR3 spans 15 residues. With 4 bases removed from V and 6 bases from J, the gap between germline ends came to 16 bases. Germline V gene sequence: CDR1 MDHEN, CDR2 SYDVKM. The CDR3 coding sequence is TGTGCCAGCAGTTGGCTCAGGACAGCATTTCAGCCCCAGCATTTT. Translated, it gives CASSWLRTAFQPQHF.

Written as DNA, the CDR3 is TGTGCCAGCAGTCTGTTTGTCTACGAGCAGTACTTC. This gives the protein CASSLFVYEQYF. The V and J genes are TRBV2 and TRBJ2-7; D is unclear. This CDR3 has 12 residues. From germline, CDR1 is SNHLY and CDR2 FYNNEI. Trimming shortened V by 5 bases and J by 3 bases, and 8 bases separated the two germline ends.

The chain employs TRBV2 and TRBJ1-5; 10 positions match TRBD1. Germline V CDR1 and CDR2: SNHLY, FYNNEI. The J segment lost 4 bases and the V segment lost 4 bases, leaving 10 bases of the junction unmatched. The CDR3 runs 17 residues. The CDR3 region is CASSARQGAWMNQPQHF. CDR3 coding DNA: TGTGCCAGCAGTGCTCGACAGGGGGCGTGGATGAATCAGCCCCAGCATTTT.

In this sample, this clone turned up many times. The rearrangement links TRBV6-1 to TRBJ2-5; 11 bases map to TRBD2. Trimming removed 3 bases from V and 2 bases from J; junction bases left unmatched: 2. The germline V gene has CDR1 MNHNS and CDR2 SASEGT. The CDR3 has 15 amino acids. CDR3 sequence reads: CASSEASGGQETQYF. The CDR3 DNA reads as TGTGCCAGCAGTGAGGCTAGCGGGGGGCAAGAGACCCAGTACTTC.

This CDR3 reads CASSQGGASTDTQYF. CDR3 nucleotides: TGTGCCAGCAGCCAAGGAGGGGCCAGCACAGATACGCAGTATTTT. The rearrangement links TRBV14 to TRBJ2-3; D may match TRBD1 or TRBD2 (5 bases each). There are 15 residues in the CDR3. Trimming removed 1 base at V and 0 bases at J, with 8 bases between. The germline gives CDR1 SGHDN, CDR2 FVKESK.

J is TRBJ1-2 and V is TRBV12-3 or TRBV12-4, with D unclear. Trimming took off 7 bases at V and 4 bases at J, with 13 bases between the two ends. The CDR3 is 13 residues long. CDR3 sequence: CASTSRRSYGYTF. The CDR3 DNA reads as TGTGCCAGCACCAGTAGGAGGTCCTATGGCTACACCTTC.

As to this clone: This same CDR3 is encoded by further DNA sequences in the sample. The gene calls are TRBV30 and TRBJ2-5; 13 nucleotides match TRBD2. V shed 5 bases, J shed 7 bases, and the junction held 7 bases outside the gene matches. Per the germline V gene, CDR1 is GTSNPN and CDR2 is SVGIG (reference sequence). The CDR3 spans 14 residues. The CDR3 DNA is TGTGCCTGGCAACTAGCGGGGGGGCCCCGGACCCAGTACTTC. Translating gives CAWQLAGGPRTQYF.

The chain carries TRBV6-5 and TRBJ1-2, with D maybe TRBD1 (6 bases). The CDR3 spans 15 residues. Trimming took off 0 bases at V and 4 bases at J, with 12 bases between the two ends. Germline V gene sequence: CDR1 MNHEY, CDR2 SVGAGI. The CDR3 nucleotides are TGTGCCAGCAGTTACTCGGCAGGGGCCGCCTATGGCTACACCTTC. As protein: CASSYSAGAAYGYTF.

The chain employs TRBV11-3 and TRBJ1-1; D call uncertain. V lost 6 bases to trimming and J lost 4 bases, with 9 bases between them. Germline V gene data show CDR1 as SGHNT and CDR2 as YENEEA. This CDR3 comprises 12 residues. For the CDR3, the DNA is TGTGCCAGCAGTAGAGGTGGCACTGAAGCTTTCTTT. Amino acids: CASSRGGTEAFF.

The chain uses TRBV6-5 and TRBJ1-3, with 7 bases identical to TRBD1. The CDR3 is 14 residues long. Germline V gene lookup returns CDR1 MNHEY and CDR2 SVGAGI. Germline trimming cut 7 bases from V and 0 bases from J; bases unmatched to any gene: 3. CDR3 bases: TGTGCCAGCAACAGGGGCTACTCTGGAAACACCATATATTTT. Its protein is CASNRGYSGNTIYF.

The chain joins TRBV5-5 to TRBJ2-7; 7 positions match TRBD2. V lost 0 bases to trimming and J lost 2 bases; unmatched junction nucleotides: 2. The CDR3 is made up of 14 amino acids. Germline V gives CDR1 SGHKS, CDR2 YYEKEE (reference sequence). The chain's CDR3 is CASSLGAGAYEQYF. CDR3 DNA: TGTGCCAGCAGCTTGGGGGCGGGGGCCTACGAGCAGTACTTC.

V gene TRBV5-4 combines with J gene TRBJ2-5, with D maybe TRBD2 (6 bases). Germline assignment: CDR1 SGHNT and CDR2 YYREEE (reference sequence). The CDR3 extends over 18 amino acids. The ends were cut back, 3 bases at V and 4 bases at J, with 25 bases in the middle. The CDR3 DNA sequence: TGTGCCAGCAGCTGGAGGGTGCAGGGAATTGGGGCAATAGAGACCCAGTACTTC. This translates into CASSWRVQGIGAIETQYF.

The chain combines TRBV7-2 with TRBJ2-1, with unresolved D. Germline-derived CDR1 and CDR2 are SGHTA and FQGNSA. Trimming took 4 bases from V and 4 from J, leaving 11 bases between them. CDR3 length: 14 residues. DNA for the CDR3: TGTGCCAGCAGCTACTCGGTGTTTTACAATGAGCAGTTCTTC. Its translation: CASSYSVFYNEQFF.

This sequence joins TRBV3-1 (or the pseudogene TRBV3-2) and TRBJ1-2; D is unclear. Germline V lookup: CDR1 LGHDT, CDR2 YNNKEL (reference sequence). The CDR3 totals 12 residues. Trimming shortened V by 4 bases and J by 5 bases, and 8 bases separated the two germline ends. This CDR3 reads CASSRREYGYTF. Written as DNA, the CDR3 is TGTGCCAGCAGCCGGAGGGAATATGGCTACACCTTC.

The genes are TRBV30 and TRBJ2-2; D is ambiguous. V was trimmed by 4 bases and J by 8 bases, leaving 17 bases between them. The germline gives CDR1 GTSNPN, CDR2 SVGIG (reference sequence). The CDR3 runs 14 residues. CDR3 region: CAWNKNMRQGELFF. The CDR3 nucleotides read TGTGCCTGGAACAAGAACATGAGGCAGGGGGAGCTGTTTTTT.

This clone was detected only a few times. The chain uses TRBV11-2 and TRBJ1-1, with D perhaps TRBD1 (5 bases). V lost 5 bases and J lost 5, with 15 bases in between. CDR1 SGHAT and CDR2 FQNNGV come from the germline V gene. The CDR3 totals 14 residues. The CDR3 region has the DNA TGTGCCAGCAGCGCCATGGGGGTGAGGACTGAAGCTTTCTTT. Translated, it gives CASSAMGVRTEAFF.

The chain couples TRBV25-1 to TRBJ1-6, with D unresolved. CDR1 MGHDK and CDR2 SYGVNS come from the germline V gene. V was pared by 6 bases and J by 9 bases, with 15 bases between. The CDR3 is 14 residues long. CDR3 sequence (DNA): TGTGCCAGCAGAGTAGATACGACAAGTTCACCCCTCCACTTT. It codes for CASRVDTTSSPLHF.

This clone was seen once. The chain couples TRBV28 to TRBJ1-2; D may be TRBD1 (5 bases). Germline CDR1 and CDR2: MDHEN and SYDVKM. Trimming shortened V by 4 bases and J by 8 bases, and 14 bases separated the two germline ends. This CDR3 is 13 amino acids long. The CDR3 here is CASSWGRVKGYTF. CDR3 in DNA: TGTGCCAGCAGTTGGGGCAGGGTCAAAGGCTACACCTTC.

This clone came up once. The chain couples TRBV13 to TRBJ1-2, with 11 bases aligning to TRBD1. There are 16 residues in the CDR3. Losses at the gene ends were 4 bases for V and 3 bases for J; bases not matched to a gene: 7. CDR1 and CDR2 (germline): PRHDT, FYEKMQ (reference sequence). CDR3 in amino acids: CASSSSGTGGYYGYTF. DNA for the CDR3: TGTGCCAGCAGCTCCTCCGGGACAGGGGGATACTATGGCTACACCTTC.

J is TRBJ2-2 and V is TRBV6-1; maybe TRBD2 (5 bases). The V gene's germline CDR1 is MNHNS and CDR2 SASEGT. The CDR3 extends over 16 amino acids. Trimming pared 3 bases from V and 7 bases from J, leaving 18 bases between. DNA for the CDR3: TGTGCCAGCAGTGACGATTCCGGGGTGGGGATCGGGGAGCTGTTTTTT. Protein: CASSDDSGVGIGELFF.

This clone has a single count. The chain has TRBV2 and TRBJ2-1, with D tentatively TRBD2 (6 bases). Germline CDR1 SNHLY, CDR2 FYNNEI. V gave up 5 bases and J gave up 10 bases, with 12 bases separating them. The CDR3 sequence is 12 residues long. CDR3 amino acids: CASSWDSGEQFF. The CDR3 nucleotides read TGTGCCAGCAGTTGGGACTCAGGAGAGCAGTTCTTC.